This entry describes one TCR beta chain. The entry originates in a study of blood T cell repertoires in COVID-19. Assay used: immunoSEQ multiplex PCR; TCRdb lists only in-frame clones, some missing. The sample has about 370,000 clones; roughly 90% are singletons. CDR1 is LNHNV, CDR2 YYDKDF, per germline (reference sequence). V was clipped by 0 bases and J by 6 bases, with 9 bases between them. The CDR3 has 15 residues. The receptor was derived from a woman aged 25 to 39 with COVID-19, enrolled during active disease. The material sequenced was peripheral blood. The V call is TRBV15, the J call TRBJ1-6; a possible D gene is TRBD1 (6 bases). In nucleotides, the CDR3 is TGTGCCACCAGCAGAGATACAGGGCTTAATTCACCCCTCCACTTT. The encoded protein is CATSRDTGLNSPLHF. Full variable domain (outside the CDR3, taken from reference TRBV15 and TRBJ1-6): DAMVIQNPRYQVTQFGKPVTLSCSQTLNHNVMYWYQQKSSQAPKLLFHYYDKDFNNEADTPDNFQSRRPNTSFCFLDIRSPGLGDTAMYLCATSRDTGLNSPLHFGNGTRLTVT.